In its sample, the clone carrying this T cell receptor beta chain was seen a few times. Sequence at one end of the junction differs from germline and may be a read error. Two oligonucleotides, mixed equimolar, formed the beta constant-region primer covering TRBC1 and TRBC2. An oligonucleotide with the SP2 primer and a 12-nucleotide UMI was ligated to the cDNA 3' end. One entry per CDR3 protein, called by TCRdb with MiXCR from the UMI-ligation and nested PCR reads. The sample includes about 21,000 distinct CDR3 sequences, approximately 11% seen only once; the top ten take 15% to 20%. The record originates from a study of naive and memory T cell subsets. The sequenced sample consisted of central memory CD8+ T cells from blood. This receptor was identified in a human donor in good health.

CDR3 region: CVSSDLGTEAFF. The CDR3, as DNA: TGTGTCAGCTCGGATTTGGGGACTGAAGCTTTCTTT. This chain connects TRBV7-9 to TRBJ1-1, with no clear D. Looked up from germline, CDR1 is SEHNR and CDR2 is FQNEAQ (reference sequence). The CDR3 loop spans 12 amino acids.